Described below is a single TCR beta chain sequence and its context. Its antigen is currently unknown. The sample originates from a study of cytomegalovirus exposure and HLA in healthy donors. General study findings and limits: In all likelihood, a cluster of highly shared sequence variants was a sequencing artifact.

J gave up 11 bases and V 1 base, and 5 bases lay outside the gene matches. Germline-derived CDR1 and CDR2 are SEHNR and FQNEAQ (reference sequence). This CDR3 has 15 residues. 13 Jbeta primers and 60 Vbeta primers were used for the PCR. This table comes from immunoSEQ multiplex PCR, and its TCRdb copy is limited to in-frame clones, with some not included. The sample lists some 200,000 clones; 75% to 90% were seen once. The sequenced material came from PBMCs. This sequence was found in a woman younger than 35 in good health and CMV-seronegative. The genes are TRBV7-9 and TRBJ2-7; 16 positions agree with TRBD2. CDR3 sequence reads: CASSLGPGTSGGEYF. The CDR3 region has the DNA TGTGCCAGCAGCTTAGGTCCCGGGACTAGCGGGGGGGAGTACTTC.